This is a list of T cell receptor beta chains from one sample in a study of B cell selection in AIRE deficiency. Clones were read by immunoSEQ multiplex PCR, and TCRdb kept only the in-frame ones, dropping some. The sample has roughly 23,000 clones; 90% to 97% are singletons. Input material: CD4+CD127+ conventional T cells sorted from PBMCs. The receptors come from a human donor in good health. CDR3s include the opening cysteine and the closing phenylalanine or tryptophan. Fields, in order: J gene, V gene, D gene, CDR3 DNA, CDR3 protein. D genes are given only for firm matches.

TRBJ2-5,TRBV5-6,TRBD1,TGTGCCAGCAGCCGGGACAGGCTAGAGGGGACCCAGTACTTC,CASSRDRLEGTQYF
TRBJ1-1,TRBV6-5,NA,TGTGCCAGCAGTACTAAACAGGGCGCGGGTACTGAAGCTTTCTTT,CASSTKQGAGTEAFF
TRBJ1-3,TRBV5-6,TRBD1,TGTGCCAGCAGCTCCTCAAGGGGGCCTGGAAACACCATATATTTT,CASSSSRGPGNTIYF
TRBJ1-4,TRBV7-2,NA,TGTGCCAGCAGCTTAGGGGGGCTTAATGAAAAACTGTTTTTT,CASSLGGLNEKLFF
TRBJ2-1,TRBV7-3,TRBD1,TGTGCCAGCAGCCCCGGGACAGGACATCCCAATGAGCAGTTCTTC,CASSPGTGHPNEQFF
TRBJ1-6,TRBV19,TRBD1,TGTGCCAGTAGTACGTCGGACAGGGGGTATAGTTCACCCCTCCACTTT,CASSTSDRGYSSPLHF
TRBJ2-3,TRBV5-6,TRBD2,TGTGCCAGCAGCTCACTCTATAGCGGGGGTGATACGCAGTATTTT,CASSSLYSGGDTQYF
TRBJ2-7,TRBV7-2,TRBD2,TGTGCCAGCAGCAAAGTTAGCGGGGGAGACTACGAGCAGTACTTC,CASSKVSGGDYEQYF
TRBJ2-1,TRBV28,TRBD1,TGTGCCAGCAGTTTGTGGGACAGGGGGCGTTTTGGCAATGAGCAGTTCTTC,CASSLWDRGRFGNEQFF
TRBJ2-5,TRBV5-1,NA,TGCGCCAGTACGCGGGGCCAAGAGACCCAGTACTTC,CASTRGQETQYF
TRBJ2-3,TRBV7-9,NA,TGTGCCAGCAGCCCAGCACGGGGCCAGAGAATCACAGATACGCAGTATTTT,CASSPARGQRITDTQYF
TRBJ1-1,TRBV2,TRBD1,TGTGCCAGCGAGGGACAGGGGGCGGGTACTGAAGCTTTCTTT,CASEGQGAGTEAFF
TRBJ1-2,TRBV5-1,NA,TGCGCCAGCAGCTTGGTTTCGGATAACTATGGCTACACCTTC,CASSLVSDNYGYTF
TRBJ1-5,TRBV10-3,NA,TGTGCCATCAGTGAGACAGGTATCGATCAGCCCCAGCATTTT,CAISETGIDQPQHF
TRBJ2-7,TRBV2,TRBD1,TGTGCCAGCATTAAGGACAGGGAGCCTATCCGCGCGCAGTACTTC,CASIKDREPIRAQYF